The 28 T cell receptor beta chains presented below share a single source sample, sequenced in a study of blood T cells in healthy people across ages. A J-beta primer mix and a sample-barcoded 5' primer were used in a second PCR of roughly 6 to 11 cycles. MiXCR was run by TCRdb on the 5' RACE reads, yielding one entry per CDR3 protein. The sample has about 640,000 distinct CDR3 sequences, approximately 59% seen once. Specimen: blood. The source is a man between 60 and 70 years old in good health.

The V call is TRBV29-1, the J call TRBJ2-1, with 8 positions matching TRBD2. The germline gives CDR1 SQVTM, CDR2 ANQGSEA. CDR3 length: 14 amino acids. Trimming at V came to 4 bases and at J to 3 bases, leaving 5 bases not matched to a gene. The CDR3 reads CSVAPGGGYNEQFF. Written as DNA, the CDR3 is TGCAGCGTTGCGCCCGGGGGGGGCTACAATGAGCAGTTCTTC.

The chain is built from TRBV9 and TRBJ2-7; no definite D call. Trimming took 0 bases from V and 0 from J, leaving 7 bases between them. The CDR3 has 14 amino acids. CDR1 is SGDLS and CDR2 is YYNGEE in the germline V gene. The chain's CDR3 is CASSVDATSYEQYF. Here the CDR3 DNA reads TGTGCCAGCAGCGTAGATGCTACCTCCTACGAGCAGTACTTC.

The chain carries TRBV7-9 and TRBJ2-7; unclear D gene. With 5 bases removed from V and 0 bases from J, the gap between germline ends came to 8 bases. Per germline, CDR1 SEHNR and CDR2 FQNEAQ (reference sequence). CDR3 size: 13 residues. CDR3 nucleotides: TGTGCCAGCAGCAACCAAAGCTCCTACGAGCAGTACTTC. As protein: CASSNQSSYEQYF.

This chain joins TRBV5-1 and TRBJ2-3; D perhaps matches TRBD2 (5 bases). The CDR3 has 14 amino acids. CDR1 is SGHRS, CDR2 YFSETQ, per germline. V was trimmed by 0 bases and J by 4 bases, leaving 9 bases between them. This chain's CDR3 is CASSLALSADTQYF. In DNA, the CDR3 is TGCGCCAGCAGCTTGGCCCTTAGCGCAGATACGCAGTATTTT.

In its sample, this clonotype was seen a few times. The chain links TRBV27 to TRBJ1-1; a weak D match, TRBD1 (5 bases). The germline CDR1 and CDR2 sequences are MNHEY and SMNVEV (reference sequence). The germline V and J ends were trimmed by 5 bases and 4 bases, with 11 bases remaining between them. The CDR3 is made up of 13 amino acids. CDR3 region: CASSGWGGTEAFF. The CDR3 DNA is TGTGCCAGCAGTGGGTGGGGGGGCACTGAAGCTTTCTTT.

The chain carries TRBV12-3 or TRBV12-4 and TRBJ2-5; 7 bases are a match to TRBD1. This CDR3 comprises 14 residues. Trimming cost V 3 bases and J 6 bases; bases outside gene matches: 7. The CDR3 loop is CASSFRQGRQTQYF. DNA for the CDR3: TGTGCCAGCAGTTTCAGACAGGGAAGGCAGACCCAGTACTTC.

The chain has TRBV12-3 or TRBV12-4 and TRBJ1-1; TRBD1 is a possible D gene (6 bases). The CDR3 has 17 residues. With 4 bases removed from V and 4 bases from J, the gap between germline ends came to 22 bases. The CDR3 bases are TGTGCCAGCAGTTCCATGCCCTACAGGGAAAGAGGCACTGAAGCTTTCTTT. Its translation: CASSSMPYRERGTEAFF.

This chain joins TRBV20-1 and TRBJ2-1, with D tentatively TRBD1 (6 bases). CDR1 and CDR2 (germline): DFQATT, SNEGSKA (reference sequence). Trimming pared 3 bases from V and 3 bases from J, leaving 12 bases between. There are 14 residues in the CDR3. CDR3 coding DNA: TGCAGTGCTAGTAGGGGGTTGGTCTACAATGAGCAGTTCTTC. It codes for CSASRGLVYNEQFF.

The chain has TRBV15 and TRBJ2-1; weak D call: TRBD2 (7 bases). CDR1 and CDR2 (germline): LNHNV, YYDKDF (reference sequence). Trimming cost V 6 bases and J 0 bases, with 15 bases left between them. The CDR3 covers 16 residues. CDR3 DNA: TGTGCCACCAGGGACCCGGGGGGCCTCTCCTACAATGAGCAGTTCTTC. It encodes CATRDPGGLSYNEQFF.

In regard to this clonotype: A much bigger clone sits one base away, suggesting this may be a read error. The rearrangement uses TRBV29-1 and TRBJ1-5; 7 bases are a match to TRBD1. The CDR3 extends over 15 amino acids. V shed 3 bases, J shed 6 bases, and the junction held 11 bases outside the gene matches. Germline assignment: CDR1 SQVTM and CDR2 ANQGSEA. The CDR3 sequence is CSVEITGEGSQPQHF. As DNA, the CDR3 is TGCAGCGTTGAGATCACAGGGGAAGGCAGTCAGCCCCAGCATTTT.

This clonotype has just a few counts. The V call is TRBV29-1, the J call TRBJ2-7; TRBD2 might be the D (6 bases). The germline V gene encodes CDR1 SQVTM and CDR2 ANQGSEA. Between the trimmed V and J ends, which lost 5 bases and 6 bases, there was a span of 17 bases. CDR3 length equals 13 residues. CDR3 in DNA: TGCAGCGTTCTTTTCGGGGACTGGGGCGAGCAGTACTTC. Translation gives CSVLFGDWGEQYF.

The CDR3 sequence: CASSVGGRGGADTQYF. CDR3 DNA: TGTGCCAGCAGCGTGGGGGGGCGGGGTGGTGCAGATACGCAGTATTTT. The chain couples TRBV11-2 to TRBJ2-3; TRBD2 is a possible D gene (7 bases). Germline lookup yields CDR1 SGHAT and CDR2 FQNNGV. The CDR3 totals 16 residues. V gave up 5 bases and J gave up 4 bases, with 19 bases separating them.

This clonotype was counted between two and nine times. The gene calls are TRBV6-2 or TRBV6-3 and TRBJ1-6, with D unresolved. Per germline, CDR1 MNHEY and CDR2 SVGEGT. Deletions cut 10 bases from V and 6 bases from J, with 10 bases between. This CDR3 is built from 12 residues. Here the CDR3 DNA reads TGTGCCACCCAGGACTCTAATTCACCCCTCCACTTT. It codes for CATQDSNSPLHF.

The V call is TRBV9, the J call TRBJ2-5, with a tentative D call TRBD2 (5 bases). The V and J ends lost 3 bases and 1 base respectively, with 16 bases between them. Germline assignment: CDR1 SGDLS and CDR2 YYNGEE. This CDR3 comprises 16 residues. In DNA, the CDR3 is TGTGCCAGCAGCGAACACCTGAGGGTGCCCCAAGAGACCCAGTACTTC. This encodes CASSEHLRVPQETQYF. Complete variable domain (other parts from reference TRBV9 and TRBJ2-5): DSGVTQTPKHLITATGQRVTLRCSPRSGDLSVYWYQQSLDQGLQFLIQYYNGEERAKGNILERFSAQQFPDLHSELNLSSLELGDSALYFCASSEHLRVPQETQYFGPGTRLLVL.

The rearrangement links TRBV9 to TRBJ1-2, with 9 bases lining up with TRBD1. The V gene end was trimmed by 2 bases and the J gene end by 2 bases; junction bases not matched to a gene: 4. The CDR3 contains 15 residues. In germline, CDR1 is SGDLS, CDR2 YYNGEE. The CDR3 sequence is CASSVDTGGNYGYTF. The CDR3 coding sequence is TGTGCCAGCAGCGTGGATACAGGGGGCAACTATGGCTACACCTTC.

V is TRBV5-5 and J is TRBJ2-5, with a possible D match to TRBD2 (6 bases). Germline V gives CDR1 SGHKS, CDR2 YYEKEE (reference sequence). CDR3 size: 15 residues. The ends were cut back, 0 bases at V and 4 bases at J, with 13 bases in the middle. The CDR3 DNA sequence: TGTGCCAGCAGCTTGGGGCAAGGGAGGCTAGAGACCCAGTACTTC. Its translation is CASSLGQGRLETQYF.

The chain recombines TRBV12-3 or TRBV12-4 with TRBJ1-1, with D possibly matching TRBD1 (5 bases). The CDR3 contains 13 residues. The V gene lost 6 bases and the J gene lost 3 bases, with 11 bases spanning the gap. In DNA, the CDR3 is TGTGCCAGCAGCCCCGGGGGATACACTGAAGCTTTCTTT. This sequence encodes CASSPGGYTEAFF.

This clonotype has ten or more counts. The rearrangement uses TRBV5-6 and TRBJ2-3; D remains unclear. The CDR3 has 12 amino acids. In germline, CDR1 is SGHDT, CDR2 YYEEEE. V dropped 2 bases and J dropped 4 bases, with 5 bases sitting between them. The CDR3 region has the DNA TGTGCCAGCAGCTTTCGACCAGATACGCAGTATTTT. It translates to CASSFRPDTQYF.

This clonotype has a handful of counts. The V call is TRBV6-2 or TRBV6-3, the J call TRBJ2-3; D uncertain. Trimming pared 10 bases from V and 0 bases from J, leaving 14 bases between. The CDR3 sequence is 14 residues long. Germline-derived CDR1 and CDR2 are MNHEY and SVGEGT. Written as DNA, the CDR3 is TGTGCCATCCGGACCCTGGGGAGCACAGATACGCAGTATTTT. Translation: CAIRTLGSTDTQYF.

As for this clonotype: An end of the junction does not agree with germline; a read error may underlie this. The CDR3 bases are TGTGCCAGCAGCTTAGTATTCCCTGGCTCACCCCCCCACTTT. The encoded protein is CASSLVFPGSPPHF. This chain uses TRBV7-9 with TRBJ1-6; D is unresolved. CDR1 is SEHNR, CDR2 FQNEAQ, per germline (reference sequence). The CDR3 covers 14 residues.

V and J are TRBV19 and TRBJ2-4; D not resolved. Germline V lookup: CDR1 LNHDA, CDR2 SQIVND (reference sequence). The CDR3 is 15 residues long. Trimming removed 6 bases at V and 1 base at J, with 13 bases between. The CDR3 loop reads CASSPDEVAKNIQYF. The CDR3 nucleotides are TGTGCCAGTAGCCCGGACGAGGTCGCCAAAAACATTCAGTACTTC.

This clonotype has more than one count but fewer than ten. In DNA form, the CDR3 reads TGTGCCAGCAGTAACCCAACTAGGACAGGGTTGAATACGCAGTATTTT. This encodes CASSNPTRTGLNTQYF. The chain links TRBV5-5 to TRBJ2-3, with TRBD1 identical over 8 bases. The CDR3 extends over 16 amino acids. J lost 7 bases, V lost 5 bases, and 15 bases had no gene match. Germline V gene data show CDR1 as SGHKS and CDR2 as YYEKEE (reference sequence).

This sequence joins TRBV12-3 or TRBV12-4 and TRBJ2-5; D may be TRBD1 (5 bases). The CDR3 extends over 14 amino acids. Trimming took off 2 bases at V and 3 bases at J, with 10 bases between the two ends. The CDR3 DNA reads as TGTGCCAGCAGTTTAAGGCAGGGAAAAGAGACCCAGTACTTC. Residues: CASSLRQGKETQYF.

This clonotype has only a few counts. The chain uses TRBV9 and TRBJ2-3; D may be TRBD2 (5 bases). CDR3 size: 17 residues. Per the germline V gene, CDR1 is SGDLS and CDR2 is YYNGEE. V dropped 9 bases and J dropped 2 bases, with 25 bases sitting between them. CDR3 sequence (DNA): TGTGCCACCTCTAGCTTCGCTTCAGCGGACCCCACAGATACGCAGTATTTT. The encoded protein is CATSSFASADPTDTQYF.

The rearrangement links TRBV7-9 to TRBJ1-5; TRBD1 might be the D (5 bases). CDR1 SEHNR and CDR2 FQNEAQ come from the germline V gene (reference sequence). CDR3 size: 13 residues. The germline V and J ends were trimmed by 1 base and 9 bases, with 10 bases remaining between them. CDR3 sequence: CASSLGTGRPQHF. The CDR3 nucleotides are TGTGCCAGCAGCTTAGGAACAGGTCGGCCCCAGCATTTT.

V is TRBV10-3 and J is TRBJ2-3, with a possible D match to TRBD2 (6 bases). The CDR3 sequence is 15 residues long. CDR1 is ENHRY and CDR2 is SYGVKD in the germline V gene. The ends were cut back, 1 base at V and 5 bases at J, with 13 bases in the middle. CDR3 loop: CAISELKRGGDTQYF. The CDR3 nucleotides are TGTGCCATCAGTGAGTTGAAGAGGGGAGGAGATACGCAGTATTTT.

This clonotype was recorded once. This is likely a read error, given that the CDR3 carries no conserved phenylalanine or tryptophan at its end. V usage is TRBV10-3 and J usage is TRBJ2-7; 7 nucleotides match TRBD2. V lost 11 bases, J lost 0 bases, and 4 bases stayed unmatched. Germline-derived CDR1 and CDR2 are ENHRY and SYGVKD. CDR3 length: 12 amino acids. This CDR3 is CAVGEGSYEQYL. The CDR3, as DNA: TGTGCCGTGGGGGAGGGCTCCTACGAGCAGTACTTG.

The chain combines TRBV27 with TRBJ2-5, with 9 bases aligning to TRBD1. Germline V CDR1 and CDR2: MNHEY, SMNVEV (reference sequence). The CDR3 runs to 17 residues. Germline trimming cut 1 base from V and 1 base from J; bases unmatched to any gene: 7. The CDR3 reads CASSLLGTGKPQETQYF. The CDR3, as DNA: TGTGCCAGCAGTTTATTGGGGACAGGGAAGCCCCAAGAGACCCAGTACTTC.